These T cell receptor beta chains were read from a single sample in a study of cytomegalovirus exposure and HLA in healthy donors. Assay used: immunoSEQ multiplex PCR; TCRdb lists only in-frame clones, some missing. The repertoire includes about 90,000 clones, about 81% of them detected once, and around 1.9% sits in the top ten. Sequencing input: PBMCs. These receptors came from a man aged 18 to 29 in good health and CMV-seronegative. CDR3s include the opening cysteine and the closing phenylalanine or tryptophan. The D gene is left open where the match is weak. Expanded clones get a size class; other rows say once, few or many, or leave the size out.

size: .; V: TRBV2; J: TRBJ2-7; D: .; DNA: TGTGCCAGCAGTGAGCAGGGAATCGACGAGCAGTACTTC; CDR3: CASSEQGIDEQYF
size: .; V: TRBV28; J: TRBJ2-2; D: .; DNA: TGTGCCAGCAGGCCAACAGGGAGCCGGCTTGGGCTGTTTTTT; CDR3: CASRPTGSRLGLFF
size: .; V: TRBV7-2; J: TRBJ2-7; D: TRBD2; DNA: TGTGCCAGCAGCCACTCACTAGCGGGAGGGACCTACGAGCAGTACTTC; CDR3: CASSHSLAGGTYEQYF
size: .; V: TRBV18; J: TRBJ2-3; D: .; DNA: TGTGCCAGCTCCCTATCTACGGATACGCAGTATTTT; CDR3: CASSLSTDTQYF
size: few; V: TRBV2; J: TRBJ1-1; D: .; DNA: TGTGCCAGCAGTGCCGCGCGGTCCGGCACTGAAGCTTTCTTT; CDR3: CASSAARSGTEAFF
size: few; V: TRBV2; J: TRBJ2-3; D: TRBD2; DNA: TGTGCCAGCAGGAGACTAGCGGGAGGGGGGACAGATACGCAGTATTTT; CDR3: CASRRLAGGGTDTQYF
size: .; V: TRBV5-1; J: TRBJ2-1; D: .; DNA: TGCGCCAGCAGCTTGGCCCGCGCAAACTACAATGAGCAGTTCTTC; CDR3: CASSLARANYNEQFF
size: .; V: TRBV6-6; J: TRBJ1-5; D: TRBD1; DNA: TGTGCCAGCAGTTATAGACAGGGTGAGCCCCAGCATTTT; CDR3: CASSYRQGEPQHF
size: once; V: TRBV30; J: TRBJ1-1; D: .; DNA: TGTGCCTGGGGACTCGAGTTGAACACTGAAGCTTTCTTT; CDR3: CAWGLELNTEAFF
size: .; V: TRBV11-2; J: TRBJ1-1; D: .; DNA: TGTGCCAGCAGCTTAGTGACAGGCCACAGGGTCACTGAAGCTTTCTTT; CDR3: CASSLVTGHRVTEAFF
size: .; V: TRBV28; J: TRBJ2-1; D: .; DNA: TGTGCCAGCAGTCCCCATGTGGGGGCGGGTTACAATGAGCAGTTCTTC; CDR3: CASSPHVGAGYNEQFF
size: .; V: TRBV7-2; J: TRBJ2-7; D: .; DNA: TGTGCCAGCAGCTTAGCAGCTCCTCCCGAGCAGTACTTC; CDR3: CASSLAAPPEQYF
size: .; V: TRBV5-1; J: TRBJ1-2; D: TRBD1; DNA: TGCGCCAGCAGCTTGGAGCAGGGGGCAGGTGGCTACACCTTC; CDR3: CASSLEQGAGGYTF
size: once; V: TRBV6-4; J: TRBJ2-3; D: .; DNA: TGTGCCAGCAGTCTACAGGGTTACGGGAGCACAGATACGCAGTATTTT; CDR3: CASSLQGYGSTDTQYF
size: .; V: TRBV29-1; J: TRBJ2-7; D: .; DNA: TGCAGCTCCGAGGGCAGAGAATCCTACGAGCAGTACTTC; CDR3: CSSEGRESYEQYF
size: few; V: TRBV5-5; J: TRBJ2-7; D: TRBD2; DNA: TGTGCCAGCAGCCCACTAGCGATAAGCTCCTACGAGCAGTACTTC; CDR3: CASSPLAISSYEQYF
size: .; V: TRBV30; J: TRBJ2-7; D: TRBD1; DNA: TGTGCCTGGGAACCGGGACAGGCTTACGAGCAGTACTTC; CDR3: CAWEPGQAYEQYF
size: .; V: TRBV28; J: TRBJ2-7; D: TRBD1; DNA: TGTGCCAGCAACAACCCGGGACAGGGTTCCTACGAGCAGTACTTC; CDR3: CASNNPGQGSYEQYF
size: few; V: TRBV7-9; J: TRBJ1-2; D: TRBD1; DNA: TGTGCCAGCAGCTCCACAGGAGGGGGCCGACCTAAAAACTATGGCTACACCTTC; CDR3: CASSSTGGGRPKNYGYTF
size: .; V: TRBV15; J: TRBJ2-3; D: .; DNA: TGTGCCACCAGCACCAAGCGGAGCACAGATACGCAGTATTTT; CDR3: CATSTKRSTDTQYF
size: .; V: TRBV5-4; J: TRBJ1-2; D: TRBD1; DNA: TGTGCCAGCAGCTCGGACAGGGCTAACTATGGCTACACCTTC; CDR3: CASSSDRANYGYTF
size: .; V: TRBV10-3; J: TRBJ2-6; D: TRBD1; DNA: TGTGCCACCGCAGACCCAGGGGGAAGTTCTGGGGCCAACGTCCTGACTTTC; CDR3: CATADPGGSSGANVLTF
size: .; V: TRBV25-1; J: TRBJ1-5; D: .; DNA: TGTGCCAGCAGTGAATCCCAGGGCAATCAGCCCCAGCATTTT; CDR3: CASSESQGNQPQHF
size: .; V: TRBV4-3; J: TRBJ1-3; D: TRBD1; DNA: TGCGCCAGCAGCCCCGGTCGGGGACAGCCAGGAAACACCATATATTTT; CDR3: CASSPGRGQPGNTIYF
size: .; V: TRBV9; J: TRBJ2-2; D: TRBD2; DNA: TGTGCCAGCAGCGTTTTAGCGGGGGGAGTCACCGGGGAGCTGTTTTTT; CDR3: CASSVLAGGVTGELFF
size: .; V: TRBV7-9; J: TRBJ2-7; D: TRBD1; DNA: TGTGCCAGCAGCTTAGCGAACCGGGACAGGGGCGAGCAGTACTTC; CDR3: CASSLANRDRGEQYF
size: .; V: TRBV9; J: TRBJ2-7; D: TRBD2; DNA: TGTGCCAGCAGCGTAGGTAGCGGGGGGGGCGGTGACGAGCAGTACTTC; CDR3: CASSVGSGGGGDEQYF
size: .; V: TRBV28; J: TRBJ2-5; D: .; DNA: TGTGCCAGCAGTTTTCTGGCTAGCGTTCCCCAGTACTTC; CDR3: CASSFLASVPQYF
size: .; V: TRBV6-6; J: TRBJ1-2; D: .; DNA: TGTGCCAGCAGTTTCGACATCGATGGCTACACCTTC; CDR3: CASSFDIDGYTF
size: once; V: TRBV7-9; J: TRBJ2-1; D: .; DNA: TGTGCCAGCAGCCCGGTAGGAGTCTACAATGAGCAGTTCTTC; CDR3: CASSPVGVYNEQFF
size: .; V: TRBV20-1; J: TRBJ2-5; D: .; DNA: TGCAGTGCTAGAGAGCGGGAGACCCAGTACTTC; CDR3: CSARERETQYF
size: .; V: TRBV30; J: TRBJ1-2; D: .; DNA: TGTGCCTGGAGTGGCGGGGGAAACTATGGCTACACCTTC; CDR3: CAWSGGGNYGYTF
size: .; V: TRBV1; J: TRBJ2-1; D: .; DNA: TGCACCAGCAGCCAAAGCCCAGCAGGGCAAGTAAACAATGAGCAGTTCTTC; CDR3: CTSSQSPAGQVNNEQFF
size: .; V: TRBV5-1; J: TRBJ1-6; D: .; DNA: TGCGCCAGCAGCTTGGGAGGGAGCTCCTATAATTCACCCCTCCACTTT; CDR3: CASSLGGSSYNSPLHF
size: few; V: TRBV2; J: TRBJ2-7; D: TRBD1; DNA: TGTGCCAGCACCGGGACAGGGATGAGTTTTGACGAGCAGTACTTC; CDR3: CASTGTGMSFDEQYF
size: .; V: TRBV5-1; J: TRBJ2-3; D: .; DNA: TGCGCCAGCAGCTTGGAAGGAGGCGGAGATACGCAGTATTTT; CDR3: CASSLEGGGDTQYF
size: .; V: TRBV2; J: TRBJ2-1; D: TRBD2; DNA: TGTGCCAGCAGTGACCTAGGACTAGCGGGAGGCCGAGGTGAGCAGTTCTTC; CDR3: CASSDLGLAGGRGEQFF
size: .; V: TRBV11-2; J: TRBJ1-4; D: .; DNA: TGTGCCAGCAGCCCCAAGAGAGCAACTAATGAAAAACTGTTTTTT; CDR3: CASSPKRATNEKLFF
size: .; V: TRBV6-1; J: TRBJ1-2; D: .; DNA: TGTGCCAGCAGTGAAACAGGCATCTATGGCTACACCTTC; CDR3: CASSETGIYGYTF
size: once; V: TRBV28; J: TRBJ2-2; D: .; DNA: TGTGCCAGCAGTTTACGGGGTTCGGAGCTGTTTTTT; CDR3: CASSLRGSELFF
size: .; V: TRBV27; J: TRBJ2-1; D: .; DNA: TGTGCCAGCAGTCCTTCCGTTTACTACAATGAGCAGTTCTTC; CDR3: CASSPSVYYNEQFF
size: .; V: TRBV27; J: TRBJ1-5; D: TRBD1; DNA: TGTGCCAGCTCAGACAGGGGAGGAGGTCAGCCCCAGCATTTT; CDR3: CASSDRGGGQPQHF
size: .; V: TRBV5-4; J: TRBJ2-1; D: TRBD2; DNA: TGTGCCAGCAGCTTTGTTAGCGGGTCATACAATGAGCAGTTCTTC; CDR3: CASSFVSGSYNEQFF
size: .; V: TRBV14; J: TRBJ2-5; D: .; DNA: TGTGCCAGCAGCCAAGAACTTCGGGGGGAGACCCAGTACTTC; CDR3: CASSQELRGETQYF
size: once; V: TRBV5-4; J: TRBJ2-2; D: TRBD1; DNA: TGTGCCAGCAGGGGAAGCCCCGGGACAGGGGCCACCGGGGAGCTGTTTTTT; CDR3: CASRGSPGTGATGELFF
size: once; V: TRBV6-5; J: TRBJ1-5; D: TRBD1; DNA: TGTGCCAGCAGACCGCGGACAGGGGGAGGCCAGCCCCAGCATTTT; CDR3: CASRPRTGGGQPQHF
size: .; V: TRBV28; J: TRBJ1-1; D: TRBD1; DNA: TGTGCCAGCAGTTATCCCCCCCCGGACAGGAAGAACACTGAAGCTTTCTTT; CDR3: CASSYPPPDRKNTEAFF
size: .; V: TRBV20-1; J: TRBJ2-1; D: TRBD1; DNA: TGCAGTGCCATAGAGACAGGGTCTCCGTTCTTC; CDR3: CSAIETGSPFF
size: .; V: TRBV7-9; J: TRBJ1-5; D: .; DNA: TGTGCCAGCAGCTACGGAGGTCAGCCCCAGCATTTT; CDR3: CASSYGGQPQHF
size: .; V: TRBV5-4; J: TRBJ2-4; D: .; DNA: TGTGCCAGCAGCTCGGGGGTAGGGGAAAACATTCAGTACTTC; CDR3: CASSSGVGENIQYF
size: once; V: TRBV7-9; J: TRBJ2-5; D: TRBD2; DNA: TGTGCCAGCAGCCATCGACTAGCGGGAGGTCGGGAGACCCAGTACTTC; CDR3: CASSHRLAGGRETQYF